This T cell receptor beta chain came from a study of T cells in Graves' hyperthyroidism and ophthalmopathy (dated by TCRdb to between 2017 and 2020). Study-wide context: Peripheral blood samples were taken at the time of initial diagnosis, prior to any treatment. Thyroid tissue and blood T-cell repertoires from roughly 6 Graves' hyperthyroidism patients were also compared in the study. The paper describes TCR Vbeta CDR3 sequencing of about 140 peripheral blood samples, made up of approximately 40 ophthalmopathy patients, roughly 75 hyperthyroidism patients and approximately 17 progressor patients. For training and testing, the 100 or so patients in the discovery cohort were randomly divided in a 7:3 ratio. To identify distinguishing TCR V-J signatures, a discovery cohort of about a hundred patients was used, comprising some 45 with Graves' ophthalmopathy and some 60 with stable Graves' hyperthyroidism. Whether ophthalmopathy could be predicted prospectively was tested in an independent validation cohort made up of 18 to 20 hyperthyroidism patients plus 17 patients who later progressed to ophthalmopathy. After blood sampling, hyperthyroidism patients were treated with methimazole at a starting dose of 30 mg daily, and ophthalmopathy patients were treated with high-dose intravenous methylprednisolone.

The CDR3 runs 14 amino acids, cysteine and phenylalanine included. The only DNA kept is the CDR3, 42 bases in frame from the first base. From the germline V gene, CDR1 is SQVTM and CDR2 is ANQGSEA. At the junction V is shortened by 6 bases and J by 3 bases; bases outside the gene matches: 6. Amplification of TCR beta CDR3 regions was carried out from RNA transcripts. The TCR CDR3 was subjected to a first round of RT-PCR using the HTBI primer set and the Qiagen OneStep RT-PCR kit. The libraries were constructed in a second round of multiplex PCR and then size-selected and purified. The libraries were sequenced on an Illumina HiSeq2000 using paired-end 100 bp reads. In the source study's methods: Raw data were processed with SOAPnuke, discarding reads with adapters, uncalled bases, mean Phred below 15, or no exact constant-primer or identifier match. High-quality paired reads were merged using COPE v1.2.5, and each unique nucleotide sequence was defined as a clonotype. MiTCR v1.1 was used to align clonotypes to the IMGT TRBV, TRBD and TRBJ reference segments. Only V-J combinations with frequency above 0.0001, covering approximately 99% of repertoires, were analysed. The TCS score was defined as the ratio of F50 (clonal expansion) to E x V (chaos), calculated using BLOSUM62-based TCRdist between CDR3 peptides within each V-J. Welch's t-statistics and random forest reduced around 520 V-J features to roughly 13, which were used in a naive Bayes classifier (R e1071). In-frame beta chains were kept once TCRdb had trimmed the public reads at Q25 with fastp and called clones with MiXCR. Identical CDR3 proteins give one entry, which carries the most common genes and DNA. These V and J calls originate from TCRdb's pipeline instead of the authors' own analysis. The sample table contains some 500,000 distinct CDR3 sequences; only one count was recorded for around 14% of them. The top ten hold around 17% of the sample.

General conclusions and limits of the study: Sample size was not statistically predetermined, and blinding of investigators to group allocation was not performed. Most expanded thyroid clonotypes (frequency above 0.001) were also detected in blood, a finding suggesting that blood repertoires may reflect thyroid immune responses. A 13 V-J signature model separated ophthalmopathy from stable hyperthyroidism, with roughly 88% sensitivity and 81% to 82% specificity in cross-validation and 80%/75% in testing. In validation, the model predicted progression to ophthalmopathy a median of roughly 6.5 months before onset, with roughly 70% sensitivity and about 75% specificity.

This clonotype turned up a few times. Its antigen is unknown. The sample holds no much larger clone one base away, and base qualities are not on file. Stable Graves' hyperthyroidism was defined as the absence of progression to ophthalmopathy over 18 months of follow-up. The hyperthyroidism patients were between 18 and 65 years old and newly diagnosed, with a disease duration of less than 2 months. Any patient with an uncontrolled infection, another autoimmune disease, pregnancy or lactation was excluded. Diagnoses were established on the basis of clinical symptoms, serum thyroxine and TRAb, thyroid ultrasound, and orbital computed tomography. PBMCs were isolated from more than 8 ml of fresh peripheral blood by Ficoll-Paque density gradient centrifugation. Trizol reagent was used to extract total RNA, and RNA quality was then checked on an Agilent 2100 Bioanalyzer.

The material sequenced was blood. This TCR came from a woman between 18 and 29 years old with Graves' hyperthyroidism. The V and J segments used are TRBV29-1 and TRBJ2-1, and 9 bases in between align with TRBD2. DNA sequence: TGCAGCGTGGAGACTAGCGGATACTACAATGAGCAGTTCTTC. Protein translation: CSVETSGYYNEQFF.